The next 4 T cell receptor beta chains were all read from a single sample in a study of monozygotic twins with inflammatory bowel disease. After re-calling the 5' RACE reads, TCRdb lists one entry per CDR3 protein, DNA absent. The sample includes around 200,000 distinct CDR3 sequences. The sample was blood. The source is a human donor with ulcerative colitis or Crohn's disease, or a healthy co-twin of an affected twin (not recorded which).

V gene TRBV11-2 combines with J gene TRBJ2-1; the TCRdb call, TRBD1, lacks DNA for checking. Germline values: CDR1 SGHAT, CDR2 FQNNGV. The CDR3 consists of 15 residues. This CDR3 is CASSRQGAFFGEQFF.

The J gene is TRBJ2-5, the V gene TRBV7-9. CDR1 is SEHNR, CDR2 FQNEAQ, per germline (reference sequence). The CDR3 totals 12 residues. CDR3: CASTGSKETQYF.

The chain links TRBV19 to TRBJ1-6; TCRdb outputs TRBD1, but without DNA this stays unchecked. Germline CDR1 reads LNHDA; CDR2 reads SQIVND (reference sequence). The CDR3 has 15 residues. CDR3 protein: CASSPPGVGNSPLHF. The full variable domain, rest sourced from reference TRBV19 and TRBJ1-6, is DGGITQSPKYLFRKEGQNVTLSCEQNLNHDAMYWYRQDPGQGLRLIYYSQIVNDFQKGDIAEGYSVSREKKESFPLTVTSAQKNPTAFYLCASSPPGVGNSPLHFGNGTRLTVT.

The CDR3 is CASSEQPQETQYF. The rearrangement joins TRBV2 to TRBJ2-5. Germline V gene data show CDR1 as SNHLY and CDR2 as FYNNEI. CDR3 length equals 13 residues.